This paragraph covers one T cell receptor (beta chain) sequence. Its cognate antigen is unknown. TCRdb passed the 5' RACE reads through MiXCR, listing each CDR3 protein once. The sample gives 550,000 to 700,000 distinct CDR3 sequences, 21% of which show up once; about 4.3% is in the top ten. The data originate from a study of identical twins. The germline V gene encodes CDR1 SQVTM and CDR2 ANQGSEA. Trimming cost V 4 bases and J 5 bases, with 14 bases left between them. CDR3 length equals 13 residues. Study-wide points: Zero-insertion results could be subject to partial confounding by invariant MAIT and iNKT cells.

These records were also assigned to another study, of T cells expressing NK-cell markers.

The specimen was PBMCs. The chain recombines TRBV29-1 with TRBJ2-5; D possibly uses TRBD1 or TRBD2 (6 bases each). The clonotype comes from a woman younger than 30 in good health. CDR3 sequence (DNA): TGCAGCGTTGTTCTAGGGGGGTCCGAGACCCAGTACTTC. As protein: CSVVLGGSETQYF.